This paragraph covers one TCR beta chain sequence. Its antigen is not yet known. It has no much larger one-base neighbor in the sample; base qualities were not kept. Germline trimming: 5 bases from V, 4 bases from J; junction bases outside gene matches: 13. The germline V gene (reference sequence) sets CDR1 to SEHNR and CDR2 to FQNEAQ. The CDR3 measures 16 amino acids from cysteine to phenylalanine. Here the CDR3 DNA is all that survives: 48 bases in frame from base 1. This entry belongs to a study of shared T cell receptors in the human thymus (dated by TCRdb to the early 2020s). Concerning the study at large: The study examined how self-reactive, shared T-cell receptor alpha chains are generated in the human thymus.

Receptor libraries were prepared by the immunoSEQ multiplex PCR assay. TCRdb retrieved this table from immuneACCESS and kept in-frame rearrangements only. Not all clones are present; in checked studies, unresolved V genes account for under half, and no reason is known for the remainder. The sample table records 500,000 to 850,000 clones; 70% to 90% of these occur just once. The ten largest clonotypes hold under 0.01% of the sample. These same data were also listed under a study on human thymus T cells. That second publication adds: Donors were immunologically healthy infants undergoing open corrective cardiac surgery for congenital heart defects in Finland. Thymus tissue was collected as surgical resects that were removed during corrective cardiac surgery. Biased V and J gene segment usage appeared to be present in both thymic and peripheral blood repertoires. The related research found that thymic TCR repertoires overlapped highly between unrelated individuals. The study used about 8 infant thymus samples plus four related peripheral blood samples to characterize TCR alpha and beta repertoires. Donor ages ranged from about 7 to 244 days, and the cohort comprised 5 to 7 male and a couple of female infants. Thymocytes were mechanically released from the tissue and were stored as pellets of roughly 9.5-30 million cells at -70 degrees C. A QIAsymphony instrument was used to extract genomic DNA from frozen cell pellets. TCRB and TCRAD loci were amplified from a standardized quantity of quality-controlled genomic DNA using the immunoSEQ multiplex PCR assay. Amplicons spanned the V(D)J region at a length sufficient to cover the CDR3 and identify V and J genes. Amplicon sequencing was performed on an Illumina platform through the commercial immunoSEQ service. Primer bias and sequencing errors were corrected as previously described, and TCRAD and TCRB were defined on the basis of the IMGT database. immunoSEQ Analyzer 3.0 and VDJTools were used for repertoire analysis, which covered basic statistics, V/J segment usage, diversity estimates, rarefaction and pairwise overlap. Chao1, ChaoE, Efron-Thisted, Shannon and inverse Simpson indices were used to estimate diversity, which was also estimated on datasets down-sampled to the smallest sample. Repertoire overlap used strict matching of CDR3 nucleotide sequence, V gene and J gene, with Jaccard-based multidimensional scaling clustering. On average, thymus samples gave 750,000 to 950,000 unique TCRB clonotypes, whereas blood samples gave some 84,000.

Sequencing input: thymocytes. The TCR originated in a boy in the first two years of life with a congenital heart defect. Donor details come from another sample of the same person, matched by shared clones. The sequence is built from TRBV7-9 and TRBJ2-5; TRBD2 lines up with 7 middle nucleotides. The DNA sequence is TGTGCCAGCAGCCACGTTTACACTAGACTAGCAGAGACCCAGTACTTC. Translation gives CASSHVYTRLAETQYF.